The 29 T cell receptor beta chains below all came from one sample that was sequenced in a study of a mutant IDH1 vaccine in newly diagnosed glioma. The method was immunoSEQ multiplex PCR; TCRdb's version includes in-frame clones alone and lacks a portion of them. The sample has about 120,000 clones; 85% to 90% are singletons. These receptors have no identified antigens. The time point was: week 11, during vaccination. With topical imiquimod, each dose of the vaccine consisted of 300 ug of mutant IDH1 20-mer peptide. Sequencing was performed on PBMCs, taken from a glioma patient whose treatment included an IDH1 peptide vaccine. The receptors stem from a woman in her fifties or sixties with glioma.

The gene calls are TRBV5-5 and TRBJ1-1; D remains ambiguous. The V end lost 4 bases, the J end lost 2 bases, and 6 bases lay between the germline ends. The CDR3 loop spans 12 amino acids. From germline, CDR1 is SGHKS and CDR2 YYEKEE (reference sequence). CDR3 nucleotides: TGTGCCAGCAGCCGAGTTAACACTGAAGCTTTCTTT. Amino acid sequence: CASSRVNTEAFF.

The gene calls are TRBV5-5 and TRBJ1-2, with 9 bases aligning to TRBD1. The CDR3 contains 14 residues. The germline V gene has CDR1 SGHKS and CDR2 YYEKEE (reference sequence). V shed 4 bases and J 3 bases; nucleotides not matched to a gene: 4. Written as DNA, the CDR3 is TGTGCCAGCAGCCCGTGGACAGGGGACTATGGCTACACCTTC. Its translation: CASSPWTGDYGYTF.

The chain combines TRBV29-1 with TRBJ2-2; 7 nucleotides match TRBD2. CDR3 length: 16 residues. Germline V gives CDR1 SQVTM, CDR2 ANQGSEA. With V trimmed by 7 bases and J by 2 bases, 13 bases remained unmatched. CDR3 coding DNA: TGCAGCGCTCTAAAAGTGGGGGGGTATAACACCGGGGAGCTGTTTTTT. It codes for CSALKVGGYNTGELFF.

The chain employs TRBV28 and TRBJ2-3; D call uncertain. Looked up from germline, CDR1 is MDHEN and CDR2 is SYDVKM. This CDR3 comprises 14 residues. Trimming shortened V by 10 bases and J by 4 bases, and 18 bases separated the two germline ends. Here the CDR3 reads CATYDAKGADTQYF. CDR3 nucleotides: TGTGCCACCTATGACGCGAAGGGTGCAGATACGCAGTATTTT.

J is TRBJ2-7 and V is TRBV11-2; no clear D gene. The CDR3 runs to 13 residues. CDR1 and CDR2 (germline): SGHAT, FQNNGV. The V gene lost 8 bases and the J gene lost 2 bases, with 13 bases spanning the gap. CDR3 DNA sequence: TGTGCCAGCCGGACCGCTACTACCTACGAGCAGTACTTC. Its translation: CASRTATTYEQYF.

In regard to this clone: This specimen includes other DNA sequences encoding the same CDR3. The rearrangement links TRBV5-1 to TRBJ2-5; no firm D call. The CDR3 extends over 12 amino acids. V was trimmed by 0 bases and J by 5 bases, leaving 5 bases between them. Germline loops: CDR1 SGHRS, CDR2 YFSETQ. CDR3 sequence: CASSLAGETQYF. The CDR3 region has the DNA TGCGCCAGCAGCTTGGCTGGGGAGACCCAGTACTTC.

This chain uses TRBV28 with TRBJ2-7; 8 bases agree with TRBD2. Per germline, CDR1 MDHEN and CDR2 SYDVKM. V lost 8 bases, J lost 2 bases, and 8 bases stayed unmatched. There are 14 residues in the CDR3. The chain's CDR3 is CASFSPSGPYEQYF. The CDR3 DNA follows: TGTGCCAGCTTTTCACCTAGCGGGCCCTACGAGCAGTACTTC.

V usage is TRBV27 and J usage is TRBJ2-1; D remains ambiguous. V shed 5 bases and J shed 9 bases, with 11 bases lying between them. The CDR3 is 12 amino acids. CDR1 and CDR2 from the germline V gene are MNHEY and SMNVEV (reference sequence). The CDR3 sequence: CASSLPKGEQFF. In DNA, the CDR3 is TGTGCCAGCAGTCTACCGAAAGGTGAGCAGTTCTTC.

The CDR3 DNA reads TGTGCCACCAGCAGAGAACCCGGGAGGGGATTCGACGAGCAGTACTTC. It translates to CATSREPGRGFDEQYF. The J gene is TRBJ2-7, the V gene TRBV15; 8 nucleotides align to TRBD2. Germline-derived CDR1 and CDR2 are LNHNV and YYDKDF (reference sequence). The CDR3 has 16 residues. With 0 bases clipped from V and 5 bases from J, the junction kept 9 bases outside the gene matches.

This clone was seen just once. The V gene is TRBV5-1, the J gene TRBJ2-2; no reliable D call. Per the germline V gene, CDR1 is SGHRS and CDR2 is YFSETQ. This CDR3 contains 16 residues. Trimming took off 9 bases at V and 2 bases at J, with 20 bases between the two ends. The CDR3 loop is CATQEVGYTNTGELFF. The CDR3 nucleotides are TGCGCCACTCAGGAAGTGGGATACACCAACACCGGGGAGCTGTTTTTT. Filled out from reference TRBV5-1 and TRBJ2-2, the complete variable domain reads KAGVTQTPRYLIKTRGQQVTLSCSPISGHRSVSWYQQTPGQGLQFLFEYFSETQRNKGNFPGRFSGRQFSNSRSEMNVSTLELGDSALYLCATQEVGYTNTGELFFGEGSRLTVL.

The CDR3 coding sequence is TGTGCCAGCAGCTTTCCTGCCCGGAGCAGGGTCAAAGAGACCCAGTACTTC. Encoded protein: CASSFPARSRVKETQYF. J is TRBJ2-5 and V is TRBV7-9; tentative D call: TRBD1 (5 bases). This CDR3 has 17 amino acids. Trimming pared 3 bases from V and 3 bases from J, leaving 20 bases between. Germline V lookup: CDR1 SEHNR, CDR2 FQNEAQ (reference sequence).

The rearrangement uses TRBV29-1 and TRBJ1-2, with 7 bases fitting TRBD1. Germline V gene lookup returns CDR1 SQVTM and CDR2 ANQGSEA. Germline trimming cut 4 bases from V and 2 bases from J; bases unmatched to any gene: 7. CDR3 length: 14 residues. The CDR3 DNA follows: TGCAGCGTTGGAGAGGGGGCGGGAAACTATGGCTACACCTTC. It encodes CSVGEGAGNYGYTF.

The V call is TRBV5-1, the J call TRBJ1-1, with 7 positions matching TRBD1. Germline assignment: CDR1 SGHRS and CDR2 YFSETQ. This CDR3 spans 14 amino acids. With V trimmed by 4 bases and J by 5 bases, 8 bases remained unmatched. CDR3 sequence reads: CASSLSGGRTEAFF. DNA of the CDR3: TGCGCCAGCAGCCTCTCAGGGGGAAGGACTGAAGCTTTCTTT. The full variable domain, in which reference TRBV5-1 and TRBJ1-1 provide the parts outside the CDR3, is KAGVTQTPRYLIKTRGQQVTLSCSPISGHRSVSWYQQTPGQGLQFLFEYFSETQRNKGNFPGRFSGRQFSNSRSEMNVSTLELGDSALYLCASSLSGGRTEAFFGQGTRLTVV.

V is TRBV5-1 and J is TRBJ1-3; D is unclear. This CDR3 region has 16 residues. The germline V gene encodes CDR1 SGHRS and CDR2 YFSETQ. Trimming shortened V by 0 bases and J by 0 bases, and 10 bases separated the two germline ends. The CDR3 DNA sequence: TGCGCCAGCAGCTTGGTCGTCGGGCTCTCTGGAAACACCATATATTTT. Encoded protein: CASSLVVGLSGNTIYF.

This sequence joins TRBV6-1 and TRBJ2-5, with 9 bases identical to TRBD1. With 6 bases clipped from V and 5 bases from J, the junction kept 7 bases outside the gene matches. The CDR3 runs to 14 residues. The germline V gene encodes CDR1 MNHNS and CDR2 SASEGT. CDR3 loop: CASSGTGYGETQYF. The CDR3 DNA follows: TGTGCCAGCAGCGGGACAGGGTATGGCGAGACCCAGTACTTC.

V is TRBV2 and J is TRBJ2-7, with D unresolved. This CDR3 has 14 residues. From germline, CDR1 is SNHLY and CDR2 FYNNEI. V lost 6 bases and J 1 base, leaving 13 bases between the germline ends. CDR3 amino acids: CASRAVGVSYEQYF. DNA for the CDR3: TGTGCCAGCAGGGCCGTTGGGGTGTCCTACGAGCAGTACTTC.

This clone was seen many times. The chain uses TRBV27 and TRBJ1-2; D call uncertain. V shed 6 bases and J shed 0 bases, with 8 bases lying between them. Germline CDR1 reads MNHEY; CDR2 reads SMNVEV (reference sequence). The CDR3 has 13 amino acids. DNA of the CDR3: TGTGCCAGCAGCGGGCGGTCTAACTATGGCTACACCTTC. The encoded protein is CASSGRSNYGYTF.

V is TRBV29-1 and J is TRBJ1-2; 9 bases are shared with TRBD1. J gave up 2 bases and V 5 bases, and 15 bases lay outside the gene matches. Germline-derived CDR1 and CDR2 are SQVTM and ANQGSEA. CDR3 size: 17 residues. Here the CDR3 reads CSVSPYINRGRNYGYTF. DNA for the CDR3: TGCAGCGTTAGCCCCTATATAAACAGGGGGCGGAACTATGGCTACACCTTC. Filled out from reference TRBV29-1 and TRBJ1-2, the complete variable domain reads SAVISQKPSRDICQRGTSLTIQCQVDSQVTMMFWYRQQPGQSLTLIATANQGSEATYESGFVIDKFPISRPNLTFSTLTVSNMSPEDSSIYLCSVSPYINRGRNYGYTFGSGTRLTVV.

This chain links TRBV14 with TRBJ2-5, with 10 bases matching TRBD1. Germline V CDR1 and CDR2: SGHDN, FVKESK. V lost 3 bases and J lost 4; bases outside the gene matches: 11. The CDR3 runs to 17 residues. The CDR3 spells CASSHYYRDRGLETQYF. The CDR3 nucleotides read TGTGCCAGCAGCCATTATTACCGGGACAGGGGATTAGAGACCCAGTACTTC.

V usage is TRBV5-5 and J usage is TRBJ1-4, with 7 bases that match TRBD1. CDR1 is SGHKS and CDR2 is YYEKEE in the germline V gene (reference sequence). V was clipped by 4 bases and J by 3 bases; unmatched bases: 3. This CDR3 contains 14 residues. The CDR3 DNA reads as TGTGCCAGCAGCCGACAGGGAGCTAATGAAAAACTGTTTTTT. It yields the protein CASSRQGANEKLFF.

In this sample, this clone turned up once. J is TRBJ2-7 and V is TRBV21-1. TRBV21-1 is shown as a pseudogene. This CDR3 is 15 amino acids long. The CDR3 protein is CASSKAPALAYEQYF. DNA of the CDR3: TGTGCCAGCAGCAAAGCCCCGGCACTGGCCTACGAGCAGTACTTC.

This clone was seen a handful of times. The rearrangement uses TRBV7-3 and TRBJ2-1, with a weak D call TRBD1 (6 bases). Germline V gene data show CDR1 as SGHTA and CDR2 as FQGTGA. This CDR3 has 14 amino acids. Trimming stripped 1 base from V and 6 bases from J, with 10 bases between. CDR3 coding DNA: TGTGCCAGCAGCTTAAATACAGGGAGCAATGAGCAGTTCTTC. This gives the protein CASSLNTGSNEQFF.

J is TRBJ2-2 and V is TRBV11-2; perhaps D is TRBD1 or TRBD2 (5 bases each). This CDR3 has 15 residues. Trimming took 3 bases from V and 13 from J, leaving 21 bases between them. The germline CDR1 and CDR2 sequences are SGHAT and FQNNGV. CDR3 protein: CASSFYGGFPAGLFF. In DNA form, the CDR3 reads TGTGCCAGCAGCTTTTATGGGGGTTTCCCTGCCGGGCTGTTTTTT.

The CDR3 here is CASSPPSFQETQYF. The CDR3, as DNA: TGTGCCAGCTCACCACCCAGTTTCCAAGAGACCCAGTACTTC. The rearrangement uses TRBV18 and TRBJ2-5; the D is unclear. The CDR3 is made up of 14 amino acids. CDR1 is KGHSH and CDR2 is LQKENI in the germline V gene. V dropped 0 bases and J dropped 1 base, with 6 bases sitting between them.

Turning to this clone: One end of the junction is discordant with germline, which a read error may explain. The chain combines TRBV7-7 with TRBJ2-1, with D perhaps matching TRBD1 (5 bases). CDR3 size: 15 residues. The germline gives CDR1 SSHAT, CDR2 FNYEAQ (reference sequence). The CDR3 reads CASSLEWGSYNEQFF. The CDR3 DNA sequence: TGTGCTAGCAGCTTAGAATGGGGCTCTTACAATGAGCAGTTCTTC.

This chain links TRBV6-6 with TRBJ2-7; the D is unclear. Germline CDR1 MNHNY, CDR2 SVGAGI (reference sequence). With 0 bases removed from V and 2 bases from J, the gap between germline ends came to 14 bases. The CDR3 spans 16 residues. CDR3 DNA: TGTGCCAGCAGTTACTCGACCTGGGATATAACCTACGAGCAGTACTTC. It yields the protein CASSYSTWDITYEQYF.

The rearrangement joins TRBV30 to TRBJ1-2, with D possibly TRBD1 on 5 matching bases. The CDR3 is 13 amino acids. Germline V lookup: CDR1 GTSNPN, CDR2 SVGIG (reference sequence). Trimming cost V 3 bases and J 7 bases, with 15 bases left between them. CDR3 in amino acids: CAWRRGRVIGYTF. In nucleotides, the CDR3 is TGTGCCTGGAGGCGGGGCAGAGTAATTGGCTACACCTTC.

This clone was recorded once. The CDR3 DNA reads as TGTGCCAGCAGCGGGGTAGGGCCCGAGACCCAGTACTTC. It encodes CASSGVGPETQYF. V and J are TRBV21-1 and TRBJ2-5. TRBV21-1 corresponds to a pseudogene. CDR3 length: 13 residues.

The chain employs TRBV5-1 and TRBJ1-1; 8 nucleotides line up with TRBD1. The CDR3 is 14 residues long. V was pared by 4 bases and J by 5 bases, with 7 bases of the junction left unmatched. Germline lookup yields CDR1 SGHRS and CDR2 YFSETQ. The CDR3 protein is CASSPLDRVTEAFF. The CDR3 DNA is TGCGCCAGCAGCCCCCTGGACAGGGTGACTGAAGCTTTCTTT. Full variable domain (remainder filled in from reference TRBV5-1 and TRBJ1-1): KAGVTQTPRYLIKTRGQQVTLSCSPISGHRSVSWYQQTPGQGLQFLFEYFSETQRNKGNFPGRFSGRQFSNSRSEMNVSTLELGDSALYLCASSPLDRVTEAFFGQGTRLTVV.